A selection of T cell receptor beta chains follows, all from one sample in a study of cytomegalovirus exposure and HLA in healthy donors. The protocol was immunoSEQ multiplex PCR, while the TCRdb copy is restricted to in-frame clones and leaves out a portion. The data contain approximately 140,000 clones, approximately 83% of them singletons. Sequenced input: PBMCs. The receptors come from a girl under 10 years old in good health and CMV-seronegative. The CDR3 runs from the conserved cysteine through the conserved F or W. The D gene is left open where the match is weak. Expanded clones get a size class; other rows say once, few or many, or leave the size out.

>TRBV5-4|TRBJ2-7|-|-
CASSLPGNSYEQYF
TGTGCCAGCAGCTTGCCGGGTAATTCCTACGAGCAGTATTTC
>TRBV7-8|TRBJ1-6|-|-
CASSLDSRKTSLHF
TGTGCCAGCAGCTTGGACAGCCGGAAAACGTCCCTCCACTTT
>TRBV29-1|TRBJ2-3|TRBD2|-
CSVVLAGGTDTQYF
TGCAGCGTCGTACTAGCGGGCGGCACAGATACGCAGTATTTT
>TRBV30|TRBJ2-7|-|-
CAWSVIAGPPYEQYF
TGTGCCTGGAGTGTTATTGCGGGGCCACCTTACGAGCAGTACTTC
>TRBV15|TRBJ2-5|TRBD2|once
CATSRDFGRPYF
TGTGCCACCAGCAGGGATTTCGGGAGGCCGTACTTC
>TRBV4-3|TRBJ1-2|-|-
CASSQDRGSGYTF
TGCGCCAGCAGCCAAGATCGAGGGTCCGGCTACACCTTC
>TRBV28|TRBJ2-5|-|-
CASSLGSAETQYF
TGTGCCAGCAGTTTGGGCTCCGCAGAGACCCAGTACTTC
>TRBV29-1|TRBJ1-4|TRBD1|few
CSVARQGPNEKLFF
TGCAGCGTCGCTAGACAGGGACCGAATGAAAAACTGTTTTTT
>TRBV7-2|TRBJ2-5|-|-
CASSLDRGLGSGSRETQYF
TGTGCCAGCAGCTTAGACAGGGGGCTGGGTAGCGGGAGTCGGGAGACCCAGTACTTC
>TRBV7-9|TRBJ1-6|TRBD1|-
CASSLSGQRNSPLHF
TGTGCCAGCAGCTTGTCGGGACAGAGGAATTCACCCCTCCACTTT
>TRBV5-5|TRBJ1-1|-|-
CASSWQGNTEAFF
TGTGCCAGCAGCTGGCAGGGGAACACTGAAGCTTTCTTT
>TRBV7-8|TRBJ2-2|-|-
CASSLVPPRHQSNTGELFF
TGTGCCAGCAGCTTAGTCCCACCGAGACACCAATCGAACACCGGGGAGCTGTTTTTT
>TRBV7-2|TRBJ1-1|-|-
CASYVETGNTEAFF
TGTGCCAGCTACGTCGAGACAGGAAACACTGAAGCTTTCTTT
>TRBV4-1|TRBJ2-3|TRBD2|once
CASSQDPKRGGTDTQYF
TGCGCCAGCAGCCAAGATCCCAAGCGGGGGGGCACAGATACGCAGTATTTT
>TRBV19|TRBJ1-3|-|-
CASSVLGNTIYF
TGTGCCAGTAGTGTCTTGGGAAACACCATATATTTT
>TRBV4-1|TRBJ2-1|-|-
CASSQETNEQFF
TGCGCCAGCAGCCAAGAAACTAATGAGCAGTTCTTC
>TRBV9|TRBJ2-1|TRBD2|-
CASSDPSREGFSYNEQFF
TGTGCCAGCAGCGACCCCTCGAGGGAGGGCTTCTCCTACAATGAGCAGTTCTTC
>TRBV6-4|TRBJ2-1|-|-
CASSELGGDFNEQFF
TGTGCCAGCAGTGAATTGGGTGGGGACTTTAATGAGCAGTTCTTC
>TRBV7-2|TRBJ1-1|-|once
CASSLDWQGNTEAFF
TGTGCCAGCAGCTTAGATTGGCAGGGGAACACTGAAGCTTTCTTT
>TRBV19|TRBJ1-1|-|-
CASSSPGGGGTEAFF
TGTGCCAGTAGTAGCCCGGGGGGAGGAGGGACTGAAGCTTTCTTT
>TRBV27|TRBJ2-2|TRBD2|-
CASSFLAGIANTGELFF
TGTGCCAGCAGTTTCCTAGCGGGGATCGCGAACACCGGGGAGCTGTTTTTT
>TRBV28|TRBJ1-4|TRBD1|once
CASSFLQGQGSRNEKLFF
TGTGCCAGCAGTTTTTTACAGGGACAGGGGAGCCGCAATGAAAAACTGTTTTTT
>TRBV4-2|TRBJ1-5|-|-
CASSPTGNSNQPQHF
TGTGCCAGCAGCCCTACAGGAAATAGCAATCAGCCCCAGCATTTT
>TRBV7-3|TRBJ2-1|TRBD2|-
CASSSGLARSEQFF
TGTGCCAGCAGCTCGGGACTAGCTAGGAGTGAGCAGTTCTTC